What follows are 17 T cell receptor beta chains derived from one specimen sequenced in a study of blood T cell repertoires in COVID-19. The method was immunoSEQ multiplex PCR; TCRdb's version includes in-frame clones alone and lacks a portion of them. The table shows approximately 300,000 clones, with approximately 92% occurring only once. Sequencing was performed on PBMCs or T cells enriched from blood (not recorded which). These TCRs come from a woman aged 25 to 39 who had recovered from COVID-19.

DNA of the CDR3: TGCGCCAGCAGCTTACAGGGTTCCCAAGCCTATGGCTACACCTTC. Translating gives CASSLQGSQAYGYTF. This sequence joins TRBV5-1 and TRBJ1-2; D may be TRBD1 (6 bases). The germline V gene encodes CDR1 SGHRS and CDR2 YFSETQ. V was clipped by 2 bases and J by 4 bases, with 15 bases between them. This CDR3 has 15 amino acids.

Comment on this clone: At one end the junction does not follow the germline gene, possibly because of a read error. The rearrangement uses TRBV19 and TRBJ1-5; no reliable D call. The length of the CDR3 is 17 residues. The V gene's germline CDR1 is LNHDA and CDR2 SQIVND (reference sequence). CDR3: CASSIWALSGSTQPQHF. The CDR3 DNA is TGTGCCAGTAGTATCTGGGCACTTTCAGGAAGCACTCAGCCCCAGCATTTT.

This chain joins TRBV13 and TRBJ2-5; possible D gene TRBD1, 6 bases. Germline loops: CDR1 PRHDT, CDR2 FYEKMQ (reference sequence). The CDR3 totals 15 residues. Trimming left V 5 bases short and J 4 bases short, with 17 bases between. The CDR3: CASSTRGNPAETQYF. CDR3 in DNA: TGTGCCAGCAGCACCAGGGGAAACCCTGCAGAGACCCAGTACTTC.

V usage is TRBV5-4 and J usage is TRBJ1-2; tentatively, D is TRBD1 (6 bases). The CDR3 has 15 amino acids. CDR1 is SGHNT, CDR2 YYREEE, per germline (reference sequence). Trimming cost V 4 bases and J 6 bases, with 19 bases left between them. The CDR3 DNA reads as TGTGCCAGCAGCCGCCAGGACATCAAGGGGGATGGCTACACCTTC. Translating gives CASSRQDIKGDGYTF.

V is TRBV4-1 and J is TRBJ1-1, with TRBD1 matching 8 bases. J lost 2 bases, V lost 3 bases, and 5 bases had no gene match. The CDR3 covers 15 residues. Germline V CDR1 and CDR2: MGHRA, YSYEKL. CDR3: CASSQVQGGNTEAFF. In nucleotides, the CDR3 is TGCGCCAGCAGCCAGGTACAGGGGGGCAACACTGAAGCTTTCTTT.

Points on this clone: The sample has other DNA sequences that encode this CDR3 too. J is TRBJ2-7 and V is TRBV3-1 (or the pseudogene TRBV3-2); unclear D gene. The length of the CDR3 is 13 residues. Germline loops: CDR1 LGHDT, CDR2 YNNKEL (reference sequence). Trimming took 1 base from V and 4 from J, leaving 8 bases between them. The chain's CDR3 is CASSQGLTYEQYF. The CDR3 DNA reads TGTGCCAGCAGCCAAGGACTCACGTACGAGCAGTACTTC.

V usage is TRBV2 and J usage is TRBJ1-1; D perhaps matches TRBD1 (5 bases). Trimming cost V 6 bases and J 4 bases, with 9 bases left between them. Per germline, CDR1 SNHLY and CDR2 FYNNEI. This CDR3 is 12 amino acids long. CDR3 DNA sequence: TGTGCCAGCAGGGGGCTTAGCACTGAAGCTTTCTTT. Amino acid sequence: CASRGLSTEAFF.

V usage is TRBV7-8 and J usage is TRBJ2-5; possible D gene TRBD2, 5 bases. The ends were cut back, 1 base at V and 4 bases at J, with 22 bases in the middle. This CDR3 has 18 amino acids. Looked up from germline, CDR1 is SGHVS and CDR2 is FQNEAQ. CDR3 in DNA: TGTGCCAGCAGCTTAGTATTTGGCGGTCGGGGAGCCCGAGAGACCCAGTACTTC. This sequence encodes CASSLVFGGRGARETQYF.

The V gene is TRBV19, the J gene TRBJ1-4, with a weak D call TRBD1 (5 bases). V lost 5 bases and J lost 8, with 15 bases in between. The CDR3 is 14 amino acids. The V gene's germline CDR1 is LNHDA and CDR2 SQIVND (reference sequence). Here the CDR3 reads CASSAPGGGEKLFF. The CDR3, as DNA: TGTGCCAGTAGTGCCCCCGGGGGAGGCGAAAAACTGTTTTTT. Complete variable domain (other parts from reference TRBV19 and TRBJ1-4): DGGITQSPKYLFRKEGQNVTLSCEQNLNHDAMYWYRQDPGQGLRLIYYSQIVNDFQKGDIAEGYSVSREKKESFPLTVTSAQKNPTAFYLCASSAPGGGEKLFFGSGTQLSVL.

The table lists this clone with a few counts. This rearrangement joins TRBV5-6 to TRBJ1-2; D uncertain. The CDR3 extends over 14 amino acids. Looked up from germline, CDR1 is SGHDT and CDR2 is YYEEEE. Trimming left V 1 base short and J 8 bases short, with 15 bases between. CDR3 sequence (DNA): TGTGCCAGCAGCTTGACCTTGCGGCCCCGGGGCTACACCTTC. It yields the protein CASSLTLRPRGYTF.

The rearrangement links TRBV28 to TRBJ2-7, with a tentative D call TRBD1 (6 bases). V lost 2 bases, J lost 4 bases, and 12 bases lay in between. CDR1 and CDR2 from the germline V gene are MDHEN and SYDVKM. CDR3 length: 14 amino acids. CDR3 protein: CASSLTQGFYEQYF. In nucleotides, the CDR3 is TGTGCCAGCAGTTTAACACAGGGTTTTTACGAGCAGTACTTC.

This clone was recorded a few times. This chain uses TRBV21-1 with TRBJ2-6; the DNA was not used to check the table's D call, TRBD1. TRBV21-1 is marked as a pseudogene. CDR3 length: 14 residues. The CDR3 protein is CASSTYRVPCVLTF. CDR3 nucleotide sequence: TGTGCCAGCAGCACCTACAGGGTTCCCTGCGTCCTGACTTTC.

The chain has TRBV5-4 and TRBJ2-7; weak D call: TRBD2 (6 bases). Germline assignment: CDR1 SGHNT and CDR2 YYREEE (reference sequence). This CDR3 spans 15 amino acids. V dropped 3 bases and J dropped 2 bases, with 15 bases sitting between them. The CDR3 bases are TGTGCCAGCAGCTCGAAGAGCGGGTCGCCCTACGAGCAGTACTTC. Translated: CASSSKSGSPYEQYF.

The chain recombines TRBV5-1 with TRBJ2-5; D gene unclear. V lost 1 base to trimming and J lost 0 bases, with 13 bases between them. The germline gives CDR1 SGHRS, CDR2 YFSETQ. This CDR3 comprises 16 residues. The CDR3 protein is CASSLTGEGNQETQYF. In nucleotides, the CDR3 is TGCGCCAGCAGCTTGACGGGTGAAGGAAACCAAGAGACCCAGTACTTC.

The V and J genes are TRBV7-2 and TRBJ2-7, with 7 bases aligning to TRBD1. The CDR3 runs 15 residues. V lost 3 bases, J lost 4 bases, and 9 bases stayed unmatched. The germline V gene has CDR1 SGHTA and CDR2 FQGNSA. Here the CDR3 reads CASSFSRGGRYEQYF. In DNA, the CDR3 is TGTGCCAGCAGCTTTTCTAGAGGGGGCAGGTACGAGCAGTACTTC. The variable domain in full, completed from reference TRBV7-2 and TRBJ2-7, reads GAGVSQSPSNKVTEKGKDVELRCDPISGHTALYWYRQSLGQGLEFLIYFQGNSAPDKSGLPSDRFSAERTGGSVSTLTIQRTQQEDSAVYLCASSFSRGGRYEQYFGPGTRLTVT.

The CDR3 region is CASGLVEAETQYF. Written as DNA, the CDR3 is TGTGCTAGTGGTTTGGTAGAGGCGGAGACCCAGTACTTC. The chain combines TRBV12-5 with TRBJ2-5; D gene uncertain. V was trimmed by 0 bases and J by 5 bases, leaving 7 bases between them. The CDR3 is made up of 13 amino acids. Germline loops: CDR1 LGHNT, CDR2 FRNRAP.

J is TRBJ2-3 and V is TRBV7-3; 8 bases line up with TRBD2. The germline CDR1 and CDR2 sequences are SGHTA and FQGTGA. With 4 bases clipped from V and 5 bases from J, the junction kept 8 bases outside the gene matches. The length of the CDR3 is 15 residues. CDR3 in DNA: TGTGCCAGCAGCTCACCGGGACTAGGCAAAGATACGCAGTATTTT. This sequence encodes CASSSPGLGKDTQYF.